This T cell receptor beta chain was obtained from a study of Ad26.COV2.S vaccination and SARS-CoV-2 variants. Study as a whole: Participants got Ad26.COV2.S intramuscularly, once or twice 56 days apart.

Whole-study findings and limits: Those who received the vaccine showed greater spike-specific TCR breadth than those given placebo.

Produced via immunoSEQ multiplex PCR; TCRdb's table is partial and in-frame only. The sample includes hundreds of thousands of clones, 89% of them seen just once. Stated treatment: around 19 received Ad26.COV2.S at low or high dose, single or two shots; 5 received placebo; per-sample allocation not given. Specimen acquisition occurred on day 63 following the initial vaccine or placebo injection. Comments on this clone: As yet, its antigen is unknown.

CDR3 size: 18 residues. The germline V gene encodes CDR1 LGHNA and CDR2 YSLEER. With 0 bases removed from V and 0 bases from J, the gap between germline ends came to 16 bases. The source was peripheral blood, collected in a trial of Ad26.COV2.S vaccine versus placebo. This clonotype was obtained from a person aged 18-60 years who received the Ad26.COV2.S COVID-19 vaccine or a placebo. This sequence joins TRBV4-3 and TRBJ2-3; tentatively, D is TRBD1 or TRBD2 (5 bases each). The CDR3, as DNA: TGCGCCAGCAGCCAAGAGGGACCCGTCCCTCCTAGCACAGATACGCAGTATTTT. As protein: CASSQEGPVPPSTDTQYF.